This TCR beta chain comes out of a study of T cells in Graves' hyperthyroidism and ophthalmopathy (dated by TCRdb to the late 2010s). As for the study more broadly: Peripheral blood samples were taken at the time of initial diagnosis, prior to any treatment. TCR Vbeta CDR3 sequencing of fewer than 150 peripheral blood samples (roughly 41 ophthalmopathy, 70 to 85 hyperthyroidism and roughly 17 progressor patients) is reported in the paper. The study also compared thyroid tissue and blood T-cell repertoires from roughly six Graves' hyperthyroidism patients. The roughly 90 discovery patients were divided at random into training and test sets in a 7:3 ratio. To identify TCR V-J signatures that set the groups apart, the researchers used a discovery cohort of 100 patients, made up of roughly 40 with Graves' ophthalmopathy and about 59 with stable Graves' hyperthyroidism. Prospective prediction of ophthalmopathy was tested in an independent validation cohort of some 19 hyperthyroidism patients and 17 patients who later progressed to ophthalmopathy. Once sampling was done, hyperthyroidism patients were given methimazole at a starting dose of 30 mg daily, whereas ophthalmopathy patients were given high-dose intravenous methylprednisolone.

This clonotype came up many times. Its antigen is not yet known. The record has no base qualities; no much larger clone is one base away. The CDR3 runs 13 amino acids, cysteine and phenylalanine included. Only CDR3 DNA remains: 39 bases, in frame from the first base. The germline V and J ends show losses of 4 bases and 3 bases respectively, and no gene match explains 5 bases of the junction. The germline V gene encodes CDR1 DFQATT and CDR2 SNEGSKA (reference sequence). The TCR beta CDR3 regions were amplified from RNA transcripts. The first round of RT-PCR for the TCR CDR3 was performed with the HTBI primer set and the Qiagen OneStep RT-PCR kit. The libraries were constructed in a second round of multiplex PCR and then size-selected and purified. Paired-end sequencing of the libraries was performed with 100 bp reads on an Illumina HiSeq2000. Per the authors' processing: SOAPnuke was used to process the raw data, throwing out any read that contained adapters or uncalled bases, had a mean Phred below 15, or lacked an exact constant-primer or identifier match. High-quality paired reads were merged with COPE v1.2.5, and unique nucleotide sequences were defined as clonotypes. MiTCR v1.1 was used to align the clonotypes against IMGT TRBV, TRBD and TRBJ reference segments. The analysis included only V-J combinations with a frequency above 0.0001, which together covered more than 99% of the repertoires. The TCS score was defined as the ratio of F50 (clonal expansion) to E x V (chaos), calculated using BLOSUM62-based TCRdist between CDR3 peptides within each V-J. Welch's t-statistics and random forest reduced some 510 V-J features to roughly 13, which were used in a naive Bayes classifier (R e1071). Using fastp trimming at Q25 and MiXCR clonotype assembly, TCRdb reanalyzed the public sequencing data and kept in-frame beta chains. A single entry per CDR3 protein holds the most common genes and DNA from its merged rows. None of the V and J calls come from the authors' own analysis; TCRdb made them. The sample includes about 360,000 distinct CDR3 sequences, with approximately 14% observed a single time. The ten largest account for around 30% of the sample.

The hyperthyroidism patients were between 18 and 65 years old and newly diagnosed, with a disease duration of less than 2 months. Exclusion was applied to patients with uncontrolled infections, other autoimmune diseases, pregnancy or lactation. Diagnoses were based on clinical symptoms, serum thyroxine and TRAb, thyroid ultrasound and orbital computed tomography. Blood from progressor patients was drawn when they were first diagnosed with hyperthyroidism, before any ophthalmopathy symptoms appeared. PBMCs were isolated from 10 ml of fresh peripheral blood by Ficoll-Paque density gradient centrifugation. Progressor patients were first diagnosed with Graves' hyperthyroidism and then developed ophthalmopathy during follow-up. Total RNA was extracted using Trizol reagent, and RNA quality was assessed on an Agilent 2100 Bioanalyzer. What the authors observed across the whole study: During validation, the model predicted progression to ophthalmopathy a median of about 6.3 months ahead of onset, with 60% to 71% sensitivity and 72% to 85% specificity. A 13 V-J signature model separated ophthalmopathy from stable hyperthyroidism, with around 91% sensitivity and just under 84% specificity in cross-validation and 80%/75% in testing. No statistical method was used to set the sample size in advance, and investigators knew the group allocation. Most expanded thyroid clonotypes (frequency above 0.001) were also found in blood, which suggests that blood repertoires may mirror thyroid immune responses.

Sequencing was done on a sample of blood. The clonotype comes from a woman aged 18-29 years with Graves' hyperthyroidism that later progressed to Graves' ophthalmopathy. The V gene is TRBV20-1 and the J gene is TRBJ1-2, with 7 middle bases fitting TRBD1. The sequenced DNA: TGCAGTGCTAAAGCAGGGGGGGACTATGGCTACACCTTC. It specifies CSAKAGGDYGYTF.